The 32 T cell receptor beta chains below come from one sample, sequenced in a study of blood T cell repertoires in COVID-19. Sequenced by immunoSEQ multiplex PCR; TCRdb stores in-frame clones only, minus some. The sample has some 9,300 clones; around 84% are singletons. Material for sequencing was peripheral blood. The origin of the receptors is a human donor in a cohort sampled during active COVID-19.

This clone was detected once. The chain is built from TRBV11-3 and TRBJ2-1, with 10 bases matching TRBD2. V trimming: 6 bases; J trimming: 4 bases; junction bases outside the gene matches: 3. Germline V CDR1 and CDR2: SGHNT, YENEEA. The CDR3 length is 14 residues. CDR3 bases: TGTGCCAGCAGTGAACTAGCGGGATACAATGAGCAGTTCTTC. Translated: CASSELAGYNEQFF. Variable domain in full (rest from reference TRBV11-3 and TRBJ2-1): EAGVVQSPRYKIIEKKQPVAFWCNPISGHNTLYWYLQNLGQGPELLIRYENEEAVDDSQLPKDRFSAERLKGVDSTLKIQPAELGDSAVYLCASSELAGYNEQFFGPGTRLTVL.

The chain links TRBV12-3 or TRBV12-4 to TRBJ2-5; a weak D match, TRBD2 (6 bases). The CDR3 is 13 residues long. The V end was cut by 8 bases, the J end by 0 bases, with 10 bases between. CDR3 in DNA: TGTGCCAGCGGAGGGTGGCACCAAGAGACCCAGTACTTC. Translated, it gives CASGGWHQETQYF.

The chain combines TRBV6-1 with TRBJ2-7; D is possibly TRBD1 (6 bases). This CDR3 has 17 amino acids. Germline V gene lookup returns CDR1 MNHNS and CDR2 SASEGT. V was clipped by 4 bases and J by 0 bases, with 19 bases between them. In nucleotides, the CDR3 is TGTGCCAGCAGTGCCCCTGGGGTCGGGACATTCTCCTACGAGCAGTACTTC. It yields the protein CASSAPGVGTFSYEQYF.

The rearrangement joins TRBV24-1 to TRBJ2-3; D remains unclear. The V gene lost 4 bases and the J gene lost 8 bases, with 9 bases spanning the gap. CDR1 and CDR2 (germline): KGHDR, SFDVKD. This CDR3 is built from 12 residues. The CDR3 DNA reads as TGTGCCACCAGTGACTCGGGTTTTACGCAGTATTTT. Translated, it gives CATSDSGFTQYF.

The chain couples TRBV5-1 to TRBJ1-2, with D tentatively TRBD1 (6 bases). The germline V gene encodes CDR1 SGHRS and CDR2 YFSETQ. CDR3 length: 14 residues. Deletions cut 0 bases from V and 4 bases from J, with 10 bases between. The CDR3 bases are TGCGCCAGCAGCTTGGAACAGGGACGCTATGGCTACACCTTC. Translation: CASSLEQGRYGYTF.

The V gene is TRBV27, the J gene TRBJ1-1; no definite D call. The CDR3 totals 16 residues. Germline V gene lookup returns CDR1 MNHEY and CDR2 SMNVEV (reference sequence). The ends were cut back, 5 bases at V and 1 base at J, with 17 bases in the middle. The CDR3 here is CASSLEAGNGNTEAFF. DNA of the CDR3: TGTGCCAGCAGTCTAGAGGCGGGCAACGGGAACACTGAAGCTTTCTTT.

V usage is TRBV24-1 and J usage is TRBJ2-5; TRBD1 aligns across 9 bases. CDR1 is KGHDR, CDR2 SFDVKD, per germline. J gave up 4 bases and V 4 bases, and 9 bases lay outside the gene matches. This CDR3 has 16 amino acids. The CDR3 DNA reads as TGTGCCACCAGTGAAGCAGGGACAGGGCAGGGAGAGACCCAGTACTTC. This gives the protein CATSEAGTGQGETQYF.

The rearrangement links TRBV6-5 to TRBJ1-3; tentative D call: TRBD1 (5 bases). V was trimmed by 6 bases and J by 4 bases, leaving 16 bases between them. CDR3 length: 15 amino acids. The germline gives CDR1 MNHEY, CDR2 SVGAGI. CDR3 region: CASRSELGGGNTIYF. In DNA, the CDR3 is TGTGCCAGCAGAAGCGAACTGGGGGGGGGAAACACCATATATTTT.

The chain couples TRBV5-4 to TRBJ1-6, with 10 positions matching TRBD1. The CDR3 sequence is 16 residues long. The germline gives CDR1 SGHNT, CDR2 YYREEE (reference sequence). V dropped 4 bases and J dropped 3; count of bases not matched to a gene: 4. In DNA, the CDR3 is TGTGCCAGCAGCCCGACAGGGGGCGGCTATAATTCACCCCTCCACTTT. This encodes CASSPTGGGYNSPLHF.

V usage is TRBV5-4 and J usage is TRBJ2-3; 16 nucleotides match TRBD2. Germline V gives CDR1 SGHNT, CDR2 YYREEE (reference sequence). J was trimmed by 2 bases and V by 5 bases; bases with no gene match: 5. The CDR3 is made up of 17 amino acids. CDR3 region: CASRSGLAGGPTDTQYF. DNA of the CDR3: TGTGCCAGCAGATCGGGACTAGCGGGGGGGCCCACAGATACGCAGTATTTT.

The V gene is TRBV27, the J gene TRBJ2-5, with 7 bases matching TRBD2. Germline loops: CDR1 MNHEY, CDR2 SMNVEV (reference sequence). V dropped 8 bases and J dropped 5; count of bases not matched to a gene: 5. This CDR3 has 12 residues. The CDR3 DNA follows: TGTGCCAGCGGTTGGGGGGGGGAGACCCAGTACTTC. This encodes CASGWGGETQYF.

This chain uses TRBV11-2 with TRBJ1-2; possible D gene TRBD1, 6 bases. Germline loops: CDR1 SGHAT, CDR2 FQNNGV. The length of the CDR3 is 13 residues. Trimming took 2 bases from V and 3 from J, leaving 7 bases between them. For the CDR3, the DNA is TGTGCCAGCAGCTTAAAGGGGGACTATGGCTACACCTTC. It codes for CASSLKGDYGYTF.

DNA of the CDR3: TGTGCCAGCAGCTGGGGGGTACCAATGCAGCTATCGATGAACACTGAAGCTTTCTTT. Protein sequence: CASSWGVPMQLSMNTEAFF. V usage is TRBV7-6 and J usage is TRBJ1-1; D might be TRBD1 (5 bases). Germline V gene sequence: CDR1 SGHVS, CDR2 FNYEAQ. This CDR3 is built from 19 residues. Trimming took off 4 bases at V and 0 bases at J, with 24 bases between the two ends. Based on the CDR3 plus reference TRBV7-6 and TRBJ1-1, the full variable domain is GAGVSQSPRYKVTKRGQDVALRCDPISGHVSLYWYRQALGQGPEFLTYFNYEAQQDKSGLPNDRFSAERPEGSISTLTIQRTEQRDSAMYRCASSWGVPMQLSMNTEAFFGQGTRLTVV.

This rearrangement joins TRBV12-3 or TRBV12-4 to TRBJ2-1, with a possible D match to TRBD2 (6 bases). Trimming left V 7 bases short and J 12 bases short, with 19 bases between. The CDR3 loop spans 13 amino acids. CDR3 amino acids: CASIRGTSGRQFF. CDR3 DNA sequence: TGTGCCAGCATCCGGGGGACTTCCGGACGGCAGTTCTTC.

This chain uses TRBV20-1 with TRBJ1-1; 7 positions match TRBD1. CDR1 is DFQATT, CDR2 SNEGSKA, per germline (reference sequence). V shed 5 bases and J 4 bases; nucleotides not matched to a gene: 1. The CDR3 has 11 amino acids. The CDR3 bases are TGCAGTGCTGCAGGGGGCACTGAAGCTTTCTTT. The encoded protein is CSAAGGTEAFF.

The chain couples TRBV12-3 or TRBV12-4 to TRBJ1-1; 8 nucleotides line up with TRBD1. There are 11 residues in the CDR3. Trimming cost V 6 bases and J 10 bases; bases outside gene matches: 4. The CDR3 region is CASSDRGRAFF. For the CDR3, the DNA is TGTGCCAGCAGCGACAGGGGTCGAGCTTTCTTT.

This chain joins TRBV27 and TRBJ2-3; tentative D call: TRBD2 (5 bases). The CDR3 contains 14 residues. Germline V gene lookup returns CDR1 MNHEY and CDR2 SMNVEV (reference sequence). The V end was cut by 3 bases, the J end by 6 bases, with 13 bases between. The CDR3 loop reads CASSFLRGGDTQYF. Written as DNA, the CDR3 is TGTGCCAGCAGTTTCCTCCGCGGCGGGGATACGCAGTATTTT.

V and J are TRBV10-3 and TRBJ1-2; 8 bases agree with TRBD1. With 0 bases clipped from V and 2 bases from J, the junction kept 2 bases outside the gene matches. CDR3 size: 15 residues. Germline values: CDR1 ENHRY, CDR2 SYGVKD. The CDR3 sequence is CAISESRQGNYGYTF. DNA of the CDR3: TGTGCCATCAGTGAGTCCCGACAGGGGAACTATGGCTACACCTTC.

The gene calls are TRBV6-2 or TRBV6-3 and TRBJ1-1; TRBD1 agrees at 7 bases. The germline V gene has CDR1 MNHEY and CDR2 SVGEGT. J gave up 6 bases and V 6 bases, and 4 bases lay outside the gene matches. CDR3 length: 12 residues. CDR3 in amino acids: CASSHRGAEAFF. CDR3 sequence (DNA): TGTGCCAGCAGCCACAGGGGCGCTGAAGCTTTCTTT.

V is TRBV5-4 and J is TRBJ1-6; D may be TRBD1 (5 bases). V was shortened by 2 bases and J by 4 bases, with 7 bases between the two germline ends. The CDR3 sequence is 14 residues long. Germline lookup yields CDR1 SGHNT and CDR2 YYREEE (reference sequence). The CDR3 DNA reads as TGTGCCAGCAGCTTCGACAGATATAATTCACCCCTCCACTTT. The encoded protein is CASSFDRYNSPLHF.

The V gene is TRBV7-2, the J gene TRBJ2-7; weak D call: TRBD2 (7 bases). Between the trimmed V and J ends, which lost 3 bases and 2 bases, there was a span of 11 bases. Germline V gene lookup returns CDR1 SGHTA and CDR2 FQGNSA. This CDR3 has 14 residues. In DNA, the CDR3 is TGTGCCAGCAGCTTGGGGGAGGGGGCCTACGAGCAGTACTTC. It codes for CASSLGEGAYEQYF.

This chain connects TRBV6-5 to TRBJ2-2; D may be TRBD2 (7 bases). Germline lookup yields CDR1 MNHEY and CDR2 SVGAGI. The CDR3 loop spans 15 amino acids. V was trimmed by 2 bases and J by 6 bases, leaving 13 bases between them. CDR3 region: CASSYPGGLAGELFF. The CDR3 nucleotides are TGTGCCAGCAGTTACCCGGGGGGCCTGGCCGGGGAGCTGTTTTTT.

The gene calls are TRBV4-3 and TRBJ2-7; 11 positions match TRBD2. Trimming at V came to 4 bases and at J to 6 bases, leaving 8 bases not matched to a gene. Germline-derived CDR1 and CDR2 are LGHNA and YSLEER. The CDR3 sequence is 15 residues long. The CDR3 bases are TGCGCCAGCAGCCGCGGGACTAGCGGACTCAGCGAGCAGTACTTC. Translated, it gives CASSRGTSGLSEQYF.

The rearrangement links TRBV6-4 to TRBJ2-2; 10 nucleotides align to TRBD2. The trim removed 8 bases at V and 1 base at J, leaving 7 bases unmatched. CDR1 and CDR2 (germline): MRHNA, SNTAGT. There are 16 residues in the CDR3. CDR3 in DNA: TGTGCCAGCTCGAGCGGGGGGGCTCAGAACACCGGGGAGCTGTTTTTT. Amino acid sequence: CASSSGGAQNTGELFF.

V is TRBV4-3 and J is TRBJ1-2, with 8 bases fitting TRBD1. There are 17 residues in the CDR3. V lost 1 base to trimming and J lost 3 bases; unmatched junction nucleotides: 10. Germline CDR1 LGHNA, CDR2 YSLEER. CDR3 DNA: TGCGCCAGCAGCCAAGGAACAGGGGGATGGTTACACTATGGCTACACCTTC. This encodes CASSQGTGGWLHYGYTF.

The genes are TRBV6-6 and TRBJ2-3; D perhaps matches TRBD2 (5 bases). CDR3 size: 14 residues. Per germline, CDR1 MNHNY and CDR2 SVGAGI (reference sequence). V was shortened by 5 bases and J by 6 bases, with 15 bases between the two germline ends. In nucleotides, the CDR3 is TGTGCCAGCAGTCAGCAAGGGAGCCGGGATACGCAGTATTTT. The encoded protein is CASSQQGSRDTQYF.

The rearrangement uses TRBV25-1 and TRBJ2-7, with TRBD1 matching over 8 bases. The junction had 9 bases not matched to a gene; V was cut back by 6 bases and J by 5 bases. Germline V CDR1 and CDR2: MGHDK, SYGVNS. The CDR3 contains 14 residues. The CDR3 loop reads CASSRLDRVHEQYF. The CDR3 nucleotides are TGTGCCAGCAGCCGACTGGACAGGGTTCACGAGCAGTACTTC.

The V call is TRBV7-8, the J call TRBJ1-1; perhaps TRBD1 as D (5 bases). Looked up from germline, CDR1 is SGHVS and CDR2 is FQNEAQ. This CDR3 has 12 residues. V was pared by 5 bases and J by 4 bases, with 8 bases between. DNA for the CDR3: TGTGCCAGCAGCCTCAGGGTCACTGAAGCTTTCTTT. Translation gives CASSLRVTEAFF.

CDR3: CASSQTSGVSYNEQFF. As DNA, the CDR3 is TGCGCCAGCAGCCAGACTAGCGGGGTCTCCTACAATGAGCAGTTCTTC. V gene TRBV5-1 combines with J gene TRBJ2-1, with 11 nucleotides matching TRBD2. Germline V lookup: CDR1 SGHRS, CDR2 YFSETQ. V dropped 4 bases and J dropped 0; count of bases not matched to a gene: 3. CDR3 length equals 16 residues. Together with reference TRBV5-1 and TRBJ2-1, the CDR3 gives the full variable domain: KAGVTQTPRYLIKTRGQQVTLSCSPISGHRSVSWYQQTPGQGLQFLFEYFSETQRNKGNFPGRFSGRQFSNSRSEMNVSTLELGDSALYLCASSQTSGVSYNEQFFGPGTRLTVL.

The CDR3 DNA is TGTGCCAGCAGTCACAGGGACAACACTGAAGCTTTCTTT. It yields the protein CASSHRDNTEAFF. V gene TRBV6-2 or TRBV6-3 combines with J gene TRBJ1-1; weak D call: TRBD1 (6 bases). Germline V gives CDR1 MNHEY, CDR2 SVGEGT. This CDR3 is 13 amino acids long. V was clipped by 5 bases and J by 2 bases, with 9 bases between them.

This sequence joins TRBV18 and TRBJ2-2, with a possible D match to TRBD1 (5 bases). Germline V gene sequence: CDR1 KGHSH, CDR2 LQKENI. Trimming left V 3 bases short and J 0 bases short, with 8 bases between. This CDR3 has 15 residues. CDR3 sequence: CASSPGPPNTGELFF. The CDR3 bases are TGTGCCAGCTCACCGGGGCCTCCGAACACCGGGGAGCTGTTTTTT.

The table lists this clone with a count of one. The genes are TRBV6-1 and TRBJ1-3; 8 nucleotides line up with TRBD1. Germline CDR1 is MNHNS and CDR2 is SASEGT. With 0 bases clipped from V and 7 bases from J, the junction kept 2 bases outside the gene matches. The CDR3 runs to 14 residues. The CDR3 protein is CASSEAGQGNTIYF. The DNA for the CDR3 is TGTGCCAGCAGTGAAGCCGGACAGGGTAACACCATATATTTT.